What follows are 25 T cell receptor beta chains derived from one specimen sequenced in a study of T-cell reconstitution after alpha-beta-depleted transplantation in children. Unique molecular identifiers were used to barcode this TCRbeta library. TCRdb ran MiXCR on the PCR reads and lists one entry per CDR3 protein. The sample shows about 300,000 distinct CDR3 sequences, roughly a tenth of them seen only once. The material was PBMCs, obtained before TCRalphabeta/CD19-depleted stem cell transplant. Receptor source: a boy in the first two years of life with acute myeloid leukemia, due to receive a stem cell transplant.

The sample holds many counts of this clonotype. This rearrangement joins TRBV5-1 to TRBJ2-7; no clear D. The germline V gene encodes CDR1 SGHRS and CDR2 YFSETQ. V was trimmed by 0 bases and J by 7 bases, leaving 11 bases between them. This CDR3 region has 13 residues. The DNA for the CDR3 is TGCGCCAGCAGCTTGGACACACTACGGGAGCAGTACTTC. Translated: CASSLDTLREQYF.

This chain uses TRBV24-1 with TRBJ2-1, with 11 bases fitting TRBD2. The CDR3 is 16 residues long. Losses at the gene ends were 0 bases for V and 5 bases for J; bases not matched to a gene: 2. Per germline, CDR1 KGHDR and CDR2 SFDVKD. CDR3 sequence (DNA): TGTGCCACCAGTGATTTGACTAGCGGGGGTAACAATGAGCAGTTCTTC. Translating it yields CATSDLTSGGNNEQFF.

V usage is TRBV11-2 and J usage is TRBJ2-5; either TRBD1 or TRBD2 may fit D (5 bases each). The V end was cut by 4 bases, the J end by 4 bases, with 13 bases between. There are 14 residues in the CDR3. CDR1 and CDR2 from the germline V gene are SGHAT and FQNNGV. CDR3 region: CASSWDATRETQYF. In DNA, the CDR3 is TGTGCCAGCAGCTGGGACGCCACCCGAGAGACCCAGTACTTC.

J is TRBJ2-7 and V is TRBV6-5; 7 nucleotides line up with TRBD2. Germline V gene lookup returns CDR1 MNHEY and CDR2 SVGAGI. The CDR3 is 15 residues long. V lost 3 bases to trimming and J lost 3 bases; unmatched junction nucleotides: 8. CDR3 protein: CASSYDGGSVYEQYF. As DNA, the CDR3 is TGTGCCAGCAGTTATGATGGCGGGAGTGTCTACGAGCAGTACTTC.

This clonotype was seen only a few times. This CDR3 reads CASSLARSRNQPQHF. DNA of the CDR3: TGTGCCAGCAGTTTAGCCAGGAGCCGCAATCAGCCCCAGCATTTT. This chain uses TRBV12-3 or TRBV12-4 with TRBJ1-5; D remains unclear. This CDR3 is 15 amino acids long. V lost 0 bases to trimming and J lost 2 bases, with 8 bases between them.

The sample holds many counts of this clonotype. The chain recombines TRBV20-1 with TRBJ2-4; either TRBD1 or TRBD2 may supply D (5 bases each). Per germline, CDR1 DFQATT and CDR2 SNEGSKA (reference sequence). Trimming took off 8 bases at V and 3 bases at J, with 14 bases between the two ends. CDR3 size: 13 residues. This CDR3 reads CSSPGTGKNIQYF. Written as DNA, the CDR3 is TGCAGTTCCCCGGGGACGGGCAAAAACATTCAGTACTTC.

This clonotype showed up many times. V usage is TRBV12-3 or TRBV12-4 and J usage is TRBJ2-1, with 9 bases lining up with TRBD2. The V gene end was trimmed by 8 bases and the J gene end by 9 bases; junction bases not matched to a gene: 11. The CDR3 contains 14 residues. The DNA of the CDR3 is TGTGCCAGCGTAGCGGGAGAAGTAATCGGTGAGCAGTTCTTC. Amino acid sequence: CASVAGEVIGEQFF.

This clonotype was seen repeatedly, ten times or more. This chain uses TRBV25-1 with TRBJ2-5; 10 bases fit TRBD1. The germline V gene encodes CDR1 MGHDK and CDR2 SYGVNS. There are 15 residues in the CDR3. V was clipped by 5 bases and J by 4 bases; unmatched bases: 7. The CDR3 nucleotides read TGTGCCAGCAGTACCCCGACAGGGGGCGGAGAGACCCAGTACTTC. This gives the protein CASSTPTGGGETQYF.

The J gene is TRBJ1-2, the V gene TRBV28, with TRBD1 as a possible D gene (5 bases). Germline CDR1 reads MDHEN; CDR2 reads SYDVKM. The V and J ends lost 6 bases and 5 bases respectively, with 10 bases between them. This CDR3 spans 12 amino acids. CDR3 in DNA: TGTGCCAGCAGGGGACCGCAGTATGGCTACACCTTC. Translated, it gives CASRGPQYGYTF.

A remark on this clonotype: One end of the junction varies from germline; a read error may be responsible. V gene TRBV24-1 combines with J gene TRBJ2-7; no definite D call. Germline lookup yields CDR1 KGHDR and CDR2 SFDVKD. The CDR3 is made up of 12 amino acids. The CDR3: CATSDLGYEHYF. The CDR3 region has the DNA TGTGCCACCAGTGATTTGGGCTACGAGCATTACTTC.

Concerning this clonotype: This may be a read error, as it is one base from a much larger clone. The rearrangement links TRBV12-3 or TRBV12-4 to TRBJ2-1; D is undetermined. The CDR3 is 18 residues long. The CDR3 protein is CAISLEATAPSFYNEQFF. CDR3 nucleotides: TGTGCCATCAGTTTAGAAGCTACCGCCCCTAGTTTTTACAATGAGCAGTTCTTC.

This clonotype was detected many times. The chain employs TRBV10-3 and TRBJ1-6, with no clear D. Germline V CDR1 and CDR2: ENHRY, SYGVKD. This CDR3 spans 14 amino acids. The ends were cut back, 5 bases at V and 8 bases at J, with 13 bases in the middle. This CDR3 reads CAISPGPKDSPLHF. The CDR3 nucleotides are TGTGCCATCAGTCCGGGTCCAAAGGATTCACCCCTCCACTTT.

This clonotype was recorded at least ten times. V and J are TRBV29-1 and TRBJ2-2, with 13 bases identical to TRBD2. Germline V gives CDR1 SQVTM, CDR2 ANQGSEA. The CDR3 length is 14 residues. DNA for the CDR3: TGCAGTGCGACTAGCGGGAGGTTCTCCGGGGAGCTGTTTTTT. Protein product: CSATSGRFSGELFF.

This clonotype was detected a few times. This rearrangement joins TRBV7-9 to TRBJ2-6; unclear D gene. There are 16 residues in the CDR3. V lost 2 bases to trimming and J lost 0 bases, with 8 bases between them. CDR1 and CDR2 (germline): SEHNR, FQNEAQ (reference sequence). CDR3 residues: CASSLSAFSGANVLTF. DNA of the CDR3: TGTGCCAGCAGCTTATCAGCCTTCTCTGGGGCCAACGTCCTGACTTTC.

This clonotype was picked up many times. CDR3 in DNA: TGTGCCAGCAGCCCGCGGGACAGGGGGCAGGAGGAGACCCAGTACTTC. As protein: CASSPRDRGQEETQYF. The rearrangement uses TRBV11-3 and TRBJ2-5; 12 bases map to TRBD1. This CDR3 region has 16 residues. CDR1 is SGHNT, CDR2 YENEEA, per germline. Trimming removed 5 bases from V and 5 bases from J; junction bases left unmatched: 9.

The chain combines TRBV22-1 with TRBJ2-5; the listed D gene, TRBD2, was not tested against the DNA. TRBV22-1 corresponds to a pseudogene. The length of the CDR3 is 15 residues. CDR3 protein: CPMGQLSGSKKTQYF. CDR3 in DNA: TGTCCGATGGGACAGCTTAGCGGGAGTAAAAAGACCCAGTACTTC.

This clonotype has ten or more counts. This chain connects TRBV2 to TRBJ1-4, with 7 bases identical to TRBD1. Trimming took 6 bases from V and 7 from J; bases not matched to a gene: 5. CDR1 SNHLY and CDR2 FYNNEI come from the germline V gene. The length of the CDR3 is 13 residues. CDR3 nucleotides: TGTGCCAGCAGCGAGGGGACAGCTGAAAAACTGTTTTTT. This sequence encodes CASSEGTAEKLFF.

In its sample, this clonotype was seen many times. V and J are TRBV28 and TRBJ2-4; 8 bases map to TRBD1. V was clipped by 5 bases and J by 12 bases; unmatched bases: 3. This CDR3 is 11 amino acids long. Germline loops: CDR1 MDHEN, CDR2 SYDVKM. The CDR3 region is CASSAGGYQYF. The DNA for the CDR3 is TGTGCCAGCAGTGCAGGGGGCTATCAGTACTTC.

The V call is TRBV9, the J call TRBJ2-1, with a tentative D call TRBD2 (7 bases). With 3 bases removed from V and 5 bases from J, the gap between germline ends came to 15 bases. The CDR3 is 15 residues long. Germline V gene data show CDR1 as SGDLS and CDR2 as YYNGEE. The chain's CDR3 is CASSAAGEGHNEQFF. In nucleotides, the CDR3 is TGTGCCAGCAGCGCCGCAGGGGAGGGTCACAATGAGCAGTTCTTC. The whole variable domain, remainder taken from reference TRBV9 and TRBJ2-1, is DSGVTQTPKHLITATGQRVTLRCSPRSGDLSVYWYQQSLDQGLQFLIQYYNGEERAKGNILERFSAQQFPDLHSELNLSSLELGDSALYFCASSAAGEGHNEQFFGPGTRLTVL.

This clonotype was counted at least ten times. The gene calls are TRBV20-1 and TRBJ2-5; 10 positions match TRBD2. V lost 1 base, J lost 2 bases, and 7 bases stayed unmatched. The CDR3 is 16 residues long. CDR1 DFQATT and CDR2 SNEGSKA come from the germline V gene (reference sequence). The CDR3 bases are TGCAGTGCTAGAGGGACTAGCGGCCGAACTCAAGAGACCCAGTACTTC. Residues: CSARGTSGRTQETQYF.

In its sample, this clonotype was seen many times. V and J are TRBV10-3 and TRBJ2-2; TRBD2 matches at 10 bases. V lost 0 bases, J lost 4 bases, and 11 bases stayed unmatched. CDR3 size: 19 residues. Germline loops: CDR1 ENHRY, CDR2 SYGVKD. For the CDR3, the DNA is TGTGCCATCAGTGAGTCCGCCAGGCTAGCGGGAGTCGGCACCGGGGAGCTGTTTTTT. Its translation is CAISESARLAGVGTGELFF.

In its sample, this clonotype was seen many times. The chain carries TRBV19 and TRBJ1-1; a possible D gene is TRBD1 (6 bases). Between the trimmed V and J ends, which lost 3 bases and 7 bases, there was a span of 12 bases. The CDR3 totals 13 residues. Germline V lookup: CDR1 LNHDA, CDR2 SQIVND (reference sequence). Here the CDR3 reads CASSINREIEAFF. CDR3 bases: TGTGCCAGTAGTATTAACAGGGAGATTGAAGCTTTCTTT.

This clonotype occurred many times. The rearrangement uses TRBV29-1 and TRBJ1-2; D remains ambiguous. CDR1 and CDR2 (germline): SQVTM, ANQGSEA. V was shortened by 6 bases and J by 8 bases, with 13 bases between the two germline ends. The CDR3 has 11 amino acids. The CDR3 DNA sequence: TGCAGCGTGCCGGCGGAGGGAGGCTACACCTTC. Translated, it gives CSVPAEGGYTF.

This clonotype has at least ten counts. The J gene is TRBJ2-7, the V gene TRBV21-1. TRBV21-1 is a listed pseudogene. The CDR3 spans 14 residues. The CDR3 is CASSGRTLSYEQYF. The CDR3 DNA sequence: TGTGCCAGCAGCGGACGGACCCTCTCCTACGAGCAGTACTTC.

This clonotype came up many times. The J gene is TRBJ1-5, the V gene TRBV24-1; possibly TRBD1 for D (5 bases). Trimming took 7 bases from V and 4 from J, leaving 13 bases between them. Germline-derived CDR1 and CDR2 are KGHDR and SFDVKD. The CDR3 sequence is 14 residues long. CDR3: CATSGRGGNQPQHF. The CDR3 DNA reads as TGTGCCACCAGCGGAAGGGGCGGGAATCAGCCCCAGCATTTT.